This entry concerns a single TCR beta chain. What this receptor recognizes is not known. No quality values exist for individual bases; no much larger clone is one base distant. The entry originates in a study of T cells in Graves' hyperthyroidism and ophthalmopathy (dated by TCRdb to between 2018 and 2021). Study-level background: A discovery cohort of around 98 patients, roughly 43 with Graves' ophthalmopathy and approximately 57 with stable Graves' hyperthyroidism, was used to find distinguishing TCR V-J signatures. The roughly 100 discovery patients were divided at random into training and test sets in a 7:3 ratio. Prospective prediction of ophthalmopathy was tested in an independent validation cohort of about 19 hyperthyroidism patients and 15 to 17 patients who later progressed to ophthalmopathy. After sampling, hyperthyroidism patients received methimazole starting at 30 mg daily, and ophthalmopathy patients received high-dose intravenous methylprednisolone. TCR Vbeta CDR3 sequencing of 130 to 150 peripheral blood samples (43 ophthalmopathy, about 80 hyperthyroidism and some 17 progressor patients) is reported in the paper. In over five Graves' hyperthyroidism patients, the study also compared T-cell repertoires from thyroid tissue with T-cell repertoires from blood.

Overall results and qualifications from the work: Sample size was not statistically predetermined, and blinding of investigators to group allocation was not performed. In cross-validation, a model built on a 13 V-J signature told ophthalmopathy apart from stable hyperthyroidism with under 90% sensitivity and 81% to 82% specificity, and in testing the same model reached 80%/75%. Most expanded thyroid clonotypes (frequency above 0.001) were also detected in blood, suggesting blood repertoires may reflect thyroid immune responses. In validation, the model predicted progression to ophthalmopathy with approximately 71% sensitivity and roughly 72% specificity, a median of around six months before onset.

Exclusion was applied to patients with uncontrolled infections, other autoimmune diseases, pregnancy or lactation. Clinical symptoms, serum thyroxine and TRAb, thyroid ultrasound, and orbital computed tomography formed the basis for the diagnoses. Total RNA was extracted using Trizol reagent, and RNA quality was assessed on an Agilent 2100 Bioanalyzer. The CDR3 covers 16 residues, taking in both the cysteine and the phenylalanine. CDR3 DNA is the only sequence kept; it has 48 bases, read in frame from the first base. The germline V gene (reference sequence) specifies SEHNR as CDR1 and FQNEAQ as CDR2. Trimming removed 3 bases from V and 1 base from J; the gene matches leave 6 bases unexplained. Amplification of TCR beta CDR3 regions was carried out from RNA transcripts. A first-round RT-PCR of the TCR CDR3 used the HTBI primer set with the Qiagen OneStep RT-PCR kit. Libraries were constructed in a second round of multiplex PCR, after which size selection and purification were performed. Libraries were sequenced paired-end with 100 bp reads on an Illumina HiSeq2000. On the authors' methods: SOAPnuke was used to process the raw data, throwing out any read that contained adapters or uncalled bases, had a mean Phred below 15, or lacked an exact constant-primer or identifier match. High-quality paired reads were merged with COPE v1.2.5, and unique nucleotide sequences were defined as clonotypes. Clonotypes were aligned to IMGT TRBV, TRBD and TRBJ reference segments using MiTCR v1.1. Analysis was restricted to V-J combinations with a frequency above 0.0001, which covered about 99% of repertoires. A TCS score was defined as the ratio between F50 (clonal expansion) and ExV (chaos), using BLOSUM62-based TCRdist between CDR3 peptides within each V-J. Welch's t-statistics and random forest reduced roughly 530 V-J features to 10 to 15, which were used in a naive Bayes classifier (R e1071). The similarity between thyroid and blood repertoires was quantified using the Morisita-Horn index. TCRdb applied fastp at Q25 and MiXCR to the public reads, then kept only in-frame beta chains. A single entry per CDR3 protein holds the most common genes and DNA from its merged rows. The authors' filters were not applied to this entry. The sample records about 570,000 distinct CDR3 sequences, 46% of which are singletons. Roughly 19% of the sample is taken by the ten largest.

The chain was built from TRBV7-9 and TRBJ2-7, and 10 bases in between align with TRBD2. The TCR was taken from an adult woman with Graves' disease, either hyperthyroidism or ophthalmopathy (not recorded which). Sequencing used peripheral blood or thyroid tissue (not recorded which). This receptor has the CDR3 CASSLGSSGSSYEQYF. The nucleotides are TGTGCCAGCAGCTTGGGGTCTAGCGGGAGTTCCTACGAGCAGTACTTC.